The 23 T cell receptor beta chains listed next were all sequenced from one sample in a study of CD8 T cells in ankylosing spondylitis. TCRdb itself ran the 5' RACE reads through MiXCR, one entry per CDR3 protein. Of 500,000 or so distinct CDR3 sequences in the sample, roughly 5.2% were seen once. Whole-study results and caveats: Eight highly homologous variants formed a TCR beta motif that appeared characteristic of ankylosing spondylitis blood.

Their antigens are not known. Input material: blood, either unsorted or a sorted T cell fraction (not recorded which). These receptors were collected from a male donor with ankylosing spondylitis.

As for this clonotype: At one end the junction does not follow the germline gene, possibly because of a read error. V and J are TRBV7-7 and TRBJ2-1, with TRBD2 matching 9 bases. Germline lookup yields CDR1 SSHAT and CDR2 FNYEAQ (reference sequence). This CDR3 spans 18 amino acids. The CDR3 region is CASSHRGGRDSSYNEQFF. In nucleotides, the CDR3 is TGTGCTAGCAGCCATAGAGGCGGGAGGGATAGCTCCTACAATGAGCAGTTCTTC. Filled out from reference TRBV7-7 and TRBJ2-1, the complete variable domain reads GAGVSQSPRYKVTKRGQDVTLRCDPISSHATLYWYQQALGQGPEFLTYFNYEAQPDKSGLPSDRFSAERPEGSISTLTIQRTEQRDSAMYRCASSHRGGRDSSYNEQFFGPGTRLTVL.

This clonotype appeared many times. DNA for the CDR3: TGTGCCACCAGTGGGCCGGGACAGGGTGTGGGTGAGCAGTTCTTC. It translates to CATSGPGQGVGEQFF. This chain links TRBV24-1 with TRBJ2-1, with 9 bases identical to TRBD1. Germline loops: CDR1 KGHDR, CDR2 SFDVKD. The J segment lost 9 bases and the V segment lost 5 bases, leaving 10 bases of the junction unmatched. This CDR3 is 15 amino acids long.

This sequence joins TRBV7-2 and TRBJ2-1; D might be TRBD2 (5 bases). The CDR3 totals 12 residues. V lost 6 bases and J 11 bases, leaving 14 bases between the germline ends. In germline, CDR1 is SGHTA, CDR2 FQGNSA. The CDR3 DNA sequence: TGTGCCAGCAGTATCAGAGGGCCTAAGCAGTTCTTC. Its translation is CASSIRGPKQFF.

This clonotype was recorded at least ten times. An end of the junction differs from the germline gene, which may be a read error. The rearrangement links TRBV5-1 to TRBJ2-2, with D possibly matching TRBD2 (6 bases). CDR1 is SGHRS, CDR2 YFSETQ, per germline. The CDR3 loop spans 15 amino acids. CDR3 in DNA: TGTGCCAGCAGCTTCGCGGGGACGAACACCGGGGAGCTGTTTTTT. This sequence encodes CASSFAGTNTGELFF.

This clonotype was detected many times. The chain combines TRBV12-5 with TRBJ2-1, with 7 bases lining up with TRBD2. The CDR3 has 15 amino acids. Germline lookup yields CDR1 LGHNT and CDR2 FRNRAP. Germline trimming cut 3 bases from V and 5 bases from J; bases unmatched to any gene: 7. The CDR3 is CASGFSGSVDNEQFF. Written as DNA, the CDR3 is TGTGCTAGTGGTTTTAGCGGGTCAGTCGACAATGAGCAGTTCTTC.

This clonotype was counted at least ten times. This chain links TRBV13 with TRBJ1-1; a possible D gene is TRBD1 (6 bases). CDR3 length equals 16 residues. The germline V gene has CDR1 PRHDT and CDR2 FYEKMQ (reference sequence). V gave up 0 bases and J gave up 3 bases, with 14 bases separating them. Here the CDR3 DNA reads TGTGCCAGCAGCTTAGGGACAGGCCTGGGGGACACTGAAGCTTTCTTT. Translation gives CASSLGTGLGDTEAFF.

This clonotype was observed many times. This chain connects TRBV7-8 to TRBJ1-2; weak D call: TRBD1 (5 bases). The CDR3 is 18 residues long. From germline, CDR1 is SGHVS and CDR2 FQNEAQ. The ends were cut back, 0 bases at V and 5 bases at J, with 22 bases in the middle. The CDR3 sequence: CASSLAASSSGSRYGYTF. Written as DNA, the CDR3 is TGTGCCAGCAGCTTAGCGGCGAGCTCGTCAGGGAGTAGGTATGGCTACACCTTC.

This clonotype occurred many times. The J gene is TRBJ2-5, the V gene TRBV10-3; 7 bases fit TRBD2. The CDR3 runs 13 residues. The V and J ends lost 8 bases and 5 bases, in that order; junction bases with no gene match: 8. Germline CDR1 reads ENHRY; CDR2 reads SYGVKD. CDR3 nucleotide sequence: TGTGCCATCGAGCGGGGTCTCGGGGAGACCCAGTACTTC. It is translated as CAIERGLGETQYF.

This clonotype came up many times. The chain recombines TRBV29-1 with TRBJ1-2, with no clear D. Germline V lookup: CDR1 SQVTM, CDR2 ANQGSEA. The CDR3 runs 13 residues. The V end was cut by 5 bases, the J end by 3 bases, with 13 bases between. The CDR3 DNA sequence: TGCAGCGTTCGGGGTGGCAATGACTATGGCTACACCTTC. Translated, it gives CSVRGGNDYGYTF.

Ten or more counts support this clonotype. The chain has TRBV11-2 and TRBJ1-4, with 7 bases that match TRBD1. This CDR3 spans 15 amino acids. Germline-derived CDR1 and CDR2 are SGHAT and FQNNGV. Losses at the gene ends were 2 bases for V and 7 bases for J; bases not matched to a gene: 7. The CDR3 sequence: CASSLYGGGVEKLFF. CDR3 nucleotide sequence: TGTGCCAGCAGCTTATATGGAGGGGGCGTTGAAAAACTGTTTTTT. Variable domain in full (rest from reference TRBV11-2 and TRBJ1-4): EAGVAQSPRYKIIEKRQSVAFWCNPISGHATLYWYQQILGQGPKLLIQFQNNGVVDDSQLPKDRFSAERLKGVDSTLKIQPAKLEDSAVYLCASSLYGGGVEKLFFGSGTQLSVL.

This clonotype appeared many times. CDR3 residues: CASRRGGQRPQHF. The CDR3 bases are TGTGCCAGCAGAAGGGGGGGGCAACGGCCCCAGCATTTT. The gene calls are TRBV28 and TRBJ1-5, with a weak D call TRBD1 (6 bases). The length of the CDR3 is 13 residues. Germline V gene sequence: CDR1 MDHEN, CDR2 SYDVKM. V was pared by 6 bases and J by 9 bases, with 15 bases between.

This clonotype was recorded a few times. This chain uses TRBV25-1 with TRBJ2-3; D call uncertain. Germline CDR1 is MGHDK and CDR2 is SYGVNS. This CDR3 spans 13 amino acids. V lost 9 bases and J lost 4, with 14 bases in between. The CDR3 is CASKPSWADTQYF. CDR3 nucleotides: TGTGCCAGTAAGCCCTCATGGGCAGATACGCAGTATTTT.

This clonotype showed up just a few times. The chain recombines TRBV5-1 with TRBJ2-1; 11 bases line up with TRBD1. The J segment lost 7 bases and the V segment lost 4 bases, leaving 7 bases of the junction unmatched. Germline-derived CDR1 and CDR2 are SGHRS and YFSETQ. This CDR3 has 15 amino acids. As DNA, the CDR3 is TGCGCCAGCAGCCGAGGACAGGGGGCGATGAATGAGCAGTTCTTC. Protein sequence: CASSRGQGAMNEQFF.

At least ten counts were recorded for this clonotype. This chain joins TRBV20-1 and TRBJ2-2, with D unresolved. The CDR3 length is 16 residues. Germline-derived CDR1 and CDR2 are DFQATT and SNEGSKA (reference sequence). The germline V and J ends were trimmed by 0 bases and 3 bases, with 14 bases remaining between them. The DNA for the CDR3 is TGCAGTGCTAGAGATTTGCGGTTTTCGGACACCGGGGAGCTGTTTTTT. Its protein product is CSARDLRFSDTGELFF.

This clonotype was detected many times. J is TRBJ1-4 and V is TRBV6-1; no firm D call. V was trimmed by 6 bases and J by 0 bases, leaving 11 bases between them. CDR1 and CDR2 (germline): MNHNS, SASEGT. The CDR3 spans 15 residues. The CDR3 nucleotides read TGTGCCAGCAGCGGAGGGATCGCAACTAATGAAAAACTGTTTTTT. It encodes CASSGGIATNEKLFF.

In its sample, this clonotype was seen many times. The V call is TRBV5-8, the J call TRBJ2-7; D is possibly TRBD1 (6 bases). Deletions cut 3 bases from V and 3 bases from J, with 13 bases between. Germline CDR1 reads SGHTS; CDR2 reads YDEGEE. The CDR3 sequence is 14 residues long. CDR3 DNA: TGTGCCAGCAGCTCCCGGGACACCTACTACGAGCAGTACTTC. Amino acids: CASSSRDTYYEQYF.

This clonotype has a count of ten or more. The genes are TRBV25-1 and TRBJ2-1, with 11 bases fitting TRBD2. The V and J ends lost 5 bases and 9 bases, in that order; junction bases with no gene match: 6. Germline V lookup: CDR1 MGHDK, CDR2 SYGVNS. The length of the CDR3 is 14 residues. CDR3 bases: TGTGCCAGCAGTAGACTAGCGGGATGGAGTGAGCAGTTCTTC. Its translation: CASSRLAGWSEQFF.

This clonotype was seen at least ten times. The chain employs TRBV20-1 and TRBJ2-5, with no clear D. Trimming removed 0 bases at V and 2 bases at J, with 13 bases between. CDR1 and CDR2 from the germline V gene are DFQATT and SNEGSKA (reference sequence). There are 15 residues in the CDR3. Here the CDR3 reads CSAREARRPQETQYF. As DNA, the CDR3 is TGCAGTGCTAGAGAGGCCAGGAGACCTCAAGAGACCCAGTACTTC.

At least ten counts were recorded for this clonotype. V and J are TRBV5-1 and TRBJ1-2, with TRBD1 matching 12 bases. CDR3 length equals 15 residues. The V gene end was trimmed by 0 bases and the J gene end by 7 bases; junction bases not matched to a gene: 4. The V gene's germline CDR1 is SGHRS and CDR2 YFSETQ. The CDR3 DNA is TGCGCCAGCAGCTTGGAATCGGGACAGGGGGCTGGCTACACCTTC. Its protein product is CASSLESGQGAGYTF.

The rearrangement joins TRBV12-5 to TRBJ1-2; unclear D gene. The CDR3 has 17 residues. CDR1 is LGHNT and CDR2 is FRNRAP in the germline V gene. The CDR3 DNA sequence: TGTGCCTCCTGCCAAGATCCCTTTCGACAAGGGATGAAAGGATACACCTTC. Its translation is CASCQDPFRQGMKGYTF.

This clonotype was seen more than once but under ten times. This chain links TRBV7-2 with TRBJ2-7; weak D call: TRBD1 (5 bases). This CDR3 region has 13 residues. The germline gives CDR1 SGHTA, CDR2 FQGNSA. V lost 5 bases, J lost 6 bases, and 14 bases lay in between. For the CDR3, the DNA is TGTGCCAGCAGCGGTAAGGGGTCAATCGAGCAGTACTTC. Translated: CASSGKGSIEQYF. The complete variable domain, with remaining parts taken from reference TRBV7-2 and TRBJ2-7, reads GAGVSQSPSNKVTEKGKDVELRCDPISGHTALYWYRQSLGQGLEFLIYFQGNSAPDKSGLPSDRFSAERTGGSVSTLTIQRTQQEDSAVYLCASSGKGSIEQYFGPGTRLTVT.

This clonotype was detected many times. CDR3 sequence (DNA): TGCGCCAGCAGCCAAGATCTGTTGAGGCGCACAGATACGCAGTATTTT. This codes for CASSQDLLRRTDTQYF. The chain employs TRBV4-3 and TRBJ2-3; D gene unclear. V shed 0 bases and J shed 1 base, with 11 bases lying between them. The CDR3 has 16 amino acids. Germline CDR1 LGHNA, CDR2 YSLEER.

The chain recombines TRBV6-5 with TRBJ2-6; D is unclear. In germline, CDR1 is MNHEY, CDR2 SVGAGI. This CDR3 comprises 15 residues. Trimming cost V 1 base and J 0 bases, with 4 bases left between them. DNA of the CDR3: TGTGCCAGCAGTTACTACTACTCTGGGGCCAACGTCCTGACTTTC. Translating it yields CASSYYYSGANVLTF.